Below, 16 T cell receptor beta chains from the same sample are listed, as sequenced in a study of T cell responses to AZD1222 COVID-19 vaccine. Repertoires were generated with immunoSEQ multiplex PCR, while TCRdb's copy carries only in-frame clones and drops some. The sample contains roughly 110,000 clones, under 95% of which appear only once. The sequencing here drew on peripheral blood, taken on day 0 of AZD1222 vaccination. The receptors stem from an adult in good health.

The chain uses TRBV3-1 (or the pseudogene TRBV3-2) and TRBJ1-2, with D unclear. Germline-derived CDR1 and CDR2 are LGHDT and YNNKEL (reference sequence). There are 15 residues in the CDR3. Trimming took off 1 base at V and 0 bases at J, with 9 bases between the two ends. The CDR3 is CASSQGSGTNYGYTF. CDR3 bases: TGTGCCAGCAGCCAAGGGTCAGGTACTAACTATGGCTACACCTTC.

The V call is TRBV19, the J call TRBJ1-5; D is uncertain. V shed 9 bases and J shed 6 bases, with 12 bases lying between them. CDR1 is LNHDA and CDR2 is SQIVND in the germline V gene (reference sequence). This CDR3 region has 12 residues. This chain's CDR3 is CASDDLGQPQHF. For the CDR3, the DNA is TGTGCCAGCGATGACCTGGGTCAGCCCCAGCATTTT.

This sequence joins TRBV7-9 and TRBJ2-5; 8 bases fit TRBD1. The CDR3 runs 16 residues. The J segment lost 2 bases and the V segment lost 5 bases, leaving 10 bases of the junction unmatched. From germline, CDR1 is SEHNR and CDR2 FQNEAQ (reference sequence). For the CDR3, the DNA is TGTGCCAGCAGCACACCACGACAGGGGCGGCAAGAGACCCAGTACTTC. It is translated as CASSTPRQGRQETQYF.

The V call is TRBV25-1, the J call TRBJ1-6; D remains ambiguous. Trimming took 1 base from V and 5 from J, leaving 6 bases between them. CDR1 is MGHDK and CDR2 is SYGVNS in the germline V gene. CDR3 length: 14 residues. The CDR3 bases are TGTGCCAGCAGTGAATCTGTGGATAATTCACCCCTCCACTTT. This encodes CASSESVDNSPLHF.

This chain uses TRBV5-1 with TRBJ2-1; 9 bases align to TRBD2. There are 14 residues in the CDR3. Trimming took 4 bases from V and 6 from J; bases not matched to a gene: 5. Germline CDR1 is SGHRS and CDR2 is YFSETQ. The CDR3 loop is CASSIGSGGNEQFF. CDR3 DNA sequence: TGCGCCAGCAGCATTGGTAGCGGGGGCAATGAGCAGTTCTTC.

V and J are TRBV6-5 and TRBJ2-1; maybe TRBD1 (5 bases). CDR1 and CDR2 from the germline V gene are MNHEY and SVGAGI. This CDR3 region has 14 residues. V was shortened by 5 bases and J by 5 bases, with 13 bases between the two germline ends. The CDR3 here is CASSRQQWDNEQFF. CDR3 nucleotides: TGTGCCAGCAGTCGACAGCAGTGGGACAATGAGCAGTTCTTC.

The chain couples TRBV5-1 to TRBJ2-3; D gene ambiguous. The V gene's germline CDR1 is SGHRS and CDR2 YFSETQ. This CDR3 is built from 15 residues. V was cut by 4 bases and J by 1 base, with 13 bases left in between. CDR3 protein: CASSGLGFGTDTQYF. CDR3 DNA sequence: TGCGCCAGCAGCGGGCTCGGCTTTGGCACAGATACGCAGTATTTT.

This clone appeared a single time. CDR3 region: CASSSNPGTGGIKSYEQYF. In DNA, the CDR3 is TGTGCCAGCAGCTCAAATCCCGGGACAGGGGGCATTAAATCCTACGAGCAGTACTTC. V gene TRBV7-9 combines with J gene TRBJ2-7; 12 bases map to TRBD1. Looked up from germline, CDR1 is SEHNR and CDR2 is FQNEAQ (reference sequence). After removal of 4 bases from V and 1 base from J, the junction contained 14 bases not matched to a gene. The CDR3 length is 19 residues.

This sequence joins TRBV7-4 and TRBJ2-7; D not certain. Trimming pared 3 bases from V and 2 bases from J, leaving 5 bases between. CDR1 and CDR2 (germline): SGHVT, SQSDAQ. The CDR3 has 12 residues. This CDR3 is CASSFWPYEQYF. DNA for the CDR3: TGTGCCAGCAGCTTCTGGCCCTACGAGCAGTACTTC. The full variable domain, rest sourced from reference TRBV7-4 and TRBJ2-7, is GAGVSQSPRYKVAKRGRDVALRCDSISGHVTLYWYRQTLGQGSEVLTYSQSDAQRDKSGRPSGRFSAERPERSVSTLKIQRTEQGDSAVYLCASSFWPYEQYFGPGTRLTVT.

This chain uses TRBV11-3 with TRBJ1-1; no definite D call. The length of the CDR3 is 13 residues. V shed 3 bases and J shed 4 bases, with 9 bases lying between them. CDR1 is SGHNT and CDR2 is YENEEA in the germline V gene. CDR3 bases: TGTGCCAGCAGCTTGTTACAAGGCACTGAAGCTTTCTTT. It encodes CASSLLQGTEAFF.

V and J are TRBV6-2 or TRBV6-3 and TRBJ1-1; D is possibly TRBD1 (5 bases). Trimming cost V 3 bases and J 1 base, with 9 bases left between them. Germline V lookup: CDR1 MNHEY, CDR2 SVGEGT. The CDR3 runs to 14 residues. The CDR3 protein is CASSYGAGNTEAFF. The CDR3 DNA sequence: TGTGCCAGCAGTTATGGGGCGGGGAACACTGAAGCTTTCTTT.

The chain has TRBV6-5 and TRBJ1-2, with unresolved D. This CDR3 comprises 13 residues. CDR1 is MNHEY and CDR2 is SVGAGI in the germline V gene. Trimming removed 6 bases from V and 4 bases from J, with 12 bases in between. The CDR3, as DNA: TGTGCCAGCAGCCGGAGTAGAAGCTATGGCTACACCTTC. It encodes CASSRSRSYGYTF.

This sequence joins TRBV4-3 and TRBJ2-2, with TRBD2 matching over 11 bases. CDR3 length: 18 residues. With V trimmed by 2 bases and J by 7 bases, 12 bases remained unmatched. Per germline, CDR1 LGHNA and CDR2 YSLEER. CDR3 DNA: TGCGCCAGCAGCCAAACTCTAGCGGGGGGCGGACAAGGCGGGGAGCTGTTTTTT. Translated: CASSQTLAGGGQGGELFF.

This sequence joins TRBV19 and TRBJ1-5; tentatively, D is TRBD1 (6 bases). V was trimmed by 3 bases and J by 1 base, leaving 19 bases between them. This CDR3 is 18 amino acids long. From germline, CDR1 is LNHDA and CDR2 SQIVND (reference sequence). CDR3 in amino acids: CASSMTRTGTISNQPQHF. The CDR3, as DNA: TGTGCCAGTAGTATGACCCGAACAGGGACGATAAGCAATCAGCCCCAGCATTTT.

This chain uses TRBV30 with TRBJ2-2; D remains ambiguous. Germline-derived CDR1 and CDR2 are GTSNPN and SVGIG (reference sequence). The CDR3 is 14 residues long. V was clipped by 5 bases and J by 2 bases, with 12 bases between them. The CDR3 sequence: CAWSRPPNTGELFF. CDR3 sequence (DNA): TGTGCCTGGTCCCGGCCCCCCAACACCGGGGAGCTGTTTTTT. Using reference TRBV30 and TRBJ2-2 for the parts outside the CDR3, the full variable domain is SQTIHQWPATLVQPVGSPLSLECTVEGTSNPNLYWYRQAAGRGLQLLFYSVGIGQISSEVPQNLSASRPQDRQFILSSKKLLLSDSGFYLCAWSRPPNTGELFFGEGSRLTVL.

The rearrangement uses TRBV19 and TRBJ1-6; D might be TRBD1 (6 bases). Deletions cut 0 bases from V and 7 bases from J, with 13 bases between. The germline V gene has CDR1 LNHDA and CDR2 SQIVND (reference sequence). There are 16 residues in the CDR3. As DNA, the CDR3 is TGTGCCAGTAGTATAGATTTGCGGGGGCACAATTCACCCCTCCACTTT. This sequence encodes CASSIDLRGHNSPLHF.